The following is a TCR beta chain sequence with its context. How the authors handled the data: How many nucleated cells were present was estimated from reference gene primer amplification. Sequencing used immunoSEQ multiplex PCR; TCRdb keeps in-frame clones, though not all of them. That table is the source of V, J and clone size, and D and trimming were worked out from the DNA. This repertoire shows 25,000 to 35,000 clones, 90% to 95% found once; its top ten account for roughly 13%. The data were taken from a study of blood T cell repertoires in COVID-19. Study-level background: Material from acute and convalescent COVID-19 was sourced from the United States, Italy and Spain. Sample material is recorded as cDNA or gDNA derived from T cells, B-cell-depleted T cells, or PBMCs.

The sequence derives from a human donor in a cohort sampled during active COVID-19. The sequenced material came from peripheral blood.

The CDR3 coding sequence is TGCAGCGTTGATGGGGTAGCGGGAGTGCGGACCCAACCGAATGAGCAGTTCTTC. Residues: CSVDGVAGVRTQPNEQFF. V and J are TRBV29-1 and TRBJ2-1; 9 bases line up with TRBD2. Germline CDR1 reads SQVTM; CDR2 reads ANQGSEA. The CDR3 loop spans 18 amino acids. With V trimmed by 3 bases and J by 7 bases, 19 bases remained unmatched.